The present entry profiles one T cell receptor (beta chain) with its context. There are 13 residues in the CDR3. V shed 6 bases and J 4 bases; nucleotides not matched to a gene: 4. This record belongs to a study of blood T cell repertoires in COVID-19. The age range of participants was about 18 to 90 years, with residence in under 25 US areas. Recovered status in Cohort 3 required two negative PCRs, clearance, or symptom resolution. Original methodology: Quantification of nucleated cells was approximated via reference gene primer amplification. Here immunoSEQ multiplex PCR was the method, and the copy in TCRdb shows in-frame clones only, minus some. The D gene and trimming were derived from the DNA, and the V and J assignments and clone size from that table. The data contain 380,000 or so clones, around 87% of them singletons.

This TCR was sampled from a young man who had recovered from COVID-19. Sequencing was performed on PBMCs or T cells enriched from blood (not recorded which). V usage is TRBV12-3 or TRBV12-4 and J usage is TRBJ1-1; 8 nucleotides line up with TRBD1. In nucleotides, the CDR3 is TGTGCCAGCAGATATACAGGGGGCACTGAAGCTTTCTTT. Protein: CASRYTGGTEAFF.